The source of this TCR beta chain is a study of T-cell reconstitution after alpha-beta-depleted transplantation in children. Study-level points and caveats: As was reported, about two months after transplant, alpha-beta T cells came from several hundred expanded graft clones. Several patients had high TCRbeta diversity at day 60; it came from surviving recipient T cells and thymic progenitors. Counts and diversity of T cells one year after transplant came mostly from newly produced T cells.

The germline gives CDR1 SGHRS, CDR2 YFSETQ. This CDR3 is 14 amino acids long. V was pared by 2 bases and J by 1 base, with 9 bases between. This clonotype appeared a few times. The antigen remains unidentified. The library targeted TCRbeta and was prepared with unique molecular identifiers. TCRdb independently ran MiXCR on the PCR reads; one entry per CDR3 protein. The sample yields about 210,000 distinct CDR3 sequences, over 15% seen once. The V and J genes are TRBV5-1 and TRBJ2-5; possibly TRBD2 for D (5 bases). The source of this sequence is a male patient aged 2-15 years who had a stem cell transplant for acute lymphoblastic leukemia, so the T cells may come from the graft donor. The sample in question was PBMCs, mostly from graft donor cells, obtained 360 days after TCRalphabeta/CD19-depleted stem cell transplant. The CDR3 bases are TGCGCCAGCAGCTTAGCGGACCTCCAAGAGACCCAGTACTTC. This sequence encodes CASSLADLQETQYF.